This TCR beta chain was obtained from a study of a mutant IDH1 vaccine in newly diagnosed glioma. Study-level background: Sex distribution of treated patients was approximately 60% male and roughly 40% female; mean age was around 42 years. The study, taken as a whole, reports: The study observed vaccine-induced immune responses in roughly 95% of patients.

With respect to this clone: What it binds is unknown.

The CDR3 length is 14 residues. CDR1 and CDR2 (germline): SNHLY, FYNNEI. Germline trimming cut 8 bases from V and 4 bases from J; bases unmatched to any gene: 4. Time point here: baseline, week 1 (first vaccination visit). Treatment reported: pre-vaccination baseline after standard-of-care therapy. New WHO grade 3 or 4 astrocytomas that were IDH1-mutant and ATRX-lost had been found in donors. Assay used: immunoSEQ multiplex PCR; TCRdb lists only in-frame clones, some missing. Among tens of thousands of clones, roughly 89% were seen once, and the ten largest hold about 2.5%. This sequence was found in a man aged 35-49 years with glioma. The input for sequencing was PBMCs, taken from a glioma patient treated with radiotherapy, temozolomide or both. The chain links TRBV2 to TRBJ1-5; 11 bases are shared with TRBD1. The CDR3 sequence: CASGQGAGNQPQHF. The CDR3 DNA follows: TGTGCCAGCGGACAGGGGGCAGGAAATCAGCCCCAGCATTTT.